This T cell receptor beta chain was retrieved from a study of CD8+CD57+ T cells in acquired aplastic anemia. Overall study results and limits: Patients did not significantly differ from controls in CD8+ Simpson's diversity.

Only patients with CD8+CD57+ cell expansion on flow cytometry were chosen for sequencing. Each patient had severe acquired aplastic anemia. CDR3 size: 15 residues. V was shortened by 6 bases and J by 7 bases, with 19 bases between the two germline ends. Germline V CDR1 and CDR2: MGHDK, SYGVNS. According to the study, genomic DNA was the template for TCR beta VDJ and CDR3 profiling. TCRdb ran MiXCR on the reads and lists one entry per CDR3 protein. The sample shows roughly 500,000 distinct CDR3 sequences, over 25% of them seen only once. Note on this clonotype: No antigen is known for it.

This chain links TRBV25-1 with TRBJ2-1; maybe TRBD1 (5 bases). Source material: sorted CD4+, CD8+, or CD8+CD57+ T cells (not recorded which) from PBMCs. This clonotype was obtained from a human donor with aplastic anemia. The CDR3 DNA reads TGTGCCAGCAGCTTTTTGGGCAGGGTAGGGAATGAGCAGTTCTTC. As protein: CASSFLGRVGNEQFF.